The 13 T cell receptor beta chains listed next were all sequenced from one sample in a study of cytomegalovirus exposure and HLA in healthy donors. A multiplex PCR was run with 60 Vbeta primers and 13 Jbeta primers. The repertoire was sequenced with immunoSEQ multiplex PCR; TCRdb's copy has only in-frame clones and lacks some. Of 120,000 to 150,000 clones listed, 70% to 80% are singletons. The material sequenced was PBMCs. The source is a female donor in good health and CMV-seronegative.

This chain connects TRBV30 to TRBJ1-6; tentative D call: TRBD1 (5 bases). This CDR3 region has 14 residues. With 6 bases removed from V and 9 bases from J, the gap between germline ends came to 18 bases. CDR1 and CDR2 from the germline V gene are GTSNPN and SVGIG (reference sequence). Here the CDR3 reads CACQGTAMGSPLHF. CDR3 DNA sequence: TGTGCCTGCCAGGGAACAGCTATGGGTTCACCCCTCCACTTT.

This chain joins TRBV2 and TRBJ1-1; D unclear. The V and J ends lost 6 bases and 0 bases respectively, with 17 bases between them. From germline, CDR1 is SNHLY and CDR2 FYNNEI. CDR3 length equals 16 residues. CDR3 amino acids: CASRRRATVLNTEAFF. CDR3 coding DNA: TGTGCCAGCAGGAGACGAGCAACAGTGCTGAACACTGAAGCTTTCTTT.

The genes are TRBV6-5 and TRBJ1-2, with D unclear. Per the germline V gene, CDR1 is MNHEY and CDR2 is SVGAGI. This CDR3 contains 13 residues. V was clipped by 6 bases and J by 8 bases, with 16 bases between them. This CDR3 reads CASSPPGREGYTF. The CDR3 DNA reads TGTGCCAGCAGCCCTCCCGGGAGGGAAGGCTACACCTTC.

The chain carries TRBV15 and TRBJ2-7, with 8 bases that match TRBD1. The CDR3 contains 13 residues. The ends lost 3 bases at V and 5 bases at J; junction bases unmatched: 3. CDR1 is LNHNV and CDR2 is YYDKDF in the germline V gene (reference sequence). CDR3 loop: CATSRDRVDEQYF. The CDR3 nucleotides are TGTGCCACCAGCAGGGACAGGGTCGACGAGCAGTACTTC.

The chain combines TRBV4-1 with TRBJ2-1; no clear D gene. Per germline, CDR1 MGHRA and CDR2 YSYEKL. The CDR3 length is 14 residues. The V gene lost 1 base and the J gene lost 0 bases, with 4 bases spanning the gap. The CDR3: CASSQGGSYNEQFF. The CDR3 bases are TGCGCCAGCAGCCAAGGAGGCTCCTACAATGAGCAGTTCTTC.

The CDR3 spells CSVEEGQVGSYEQYF. The DNA for the CDR3 is TGCAGCGTTGAAGAAGGACAGGTTGGCTCCTACGAGCAGTACTTC. The genes are TRBV29-1 and TRBJ2-7, with 7 bases fitting TRBD1. The junction had 5 bases not matched to a gene; V was cut back by 0 bases and J by 0 bases. Germline assignment: CDR1 SQVTM and CDR2 ANQGSEA. This CDR3 contains 15 residues.

The table lists this clone with a few counts. This chain connects TRBV2 to TRBJ1-6; perhaps TRBD1 as D (5 bases). This CDR3 has 13 amino acids. The V end lost 6 bases, the J end lost 7 bases, and 10 bases lay between the germline ends. The V gene's germline CDR1 is SNHLY and CDR2 FYNNEI. The CDR3 sequence: CASRGRENSPLHF. CDR3 coding DNA: TGTGCCAGCAGAGGCAGGGAAAATTCACCCCTCCACTTT.

The chain uses TRBV5-4 and TRBJ2-3, with D possibly TRBD1 on 7 matching bases. The germline V gene encodes CDR1 SGHNT and CDR2 YYREEE (reference sequence). The CDR3 runs to 15 residues. Trimming took 4 bases from V and 0 from J, leaving 12 bases between them. CDR3 amino acids: CASSQGGTSTDTQYF. Here the CDR3 DNA reads TGTGCCAGCAGCCAGGGGGGCACTAGCACAGATACGCAGTATTTT.

The chain couples TRBV6-5 to TRBJ2-5; D uncertain. The ends were cut back, 8 bases at V and 6 bases at J, with 7 bases in the middle. The germline V gene has CDR1 MNHEY and CDR2 SVGAGI. The CDR3 extends over 10 amino acids. The CDR3 nucleotides read TGTGCCAGCGGAGAACAGACCCAGTACTTC. Its protein is CASGEQTQYF.

The chain is built from TRBV5-1 and TRBJ1-2; a possible D gene is TRBD1 (5 bases). From germline, CDR1 is SGHRS and CDR2 YFSETQ. The V end lost 1 base, the J end lost 2 bases, and 9 bases lay between the germline ends. The CDR3 runs to 14 residues. CDR3 DNA: TGCGCCAGCAGCTTGTTGGACATCAACTATGGCTACACCTTC. It specifies CASSLLDINYGYTF.

The gene calls are TRBV4-3 and TRBJ2-7, with a possible D match to TRBD1 (6 bases). Germline V CDR1 and CDR2: LGHNA, YSLEER. The length of the CDR3 is 15 residues. V was trimmed by 5 bases and J by 2 bases, leaving 16 bases between them. The CDR3 DNA follows: TGCGCCAGCAGCGGGGGCGTGAGAGGAGCCTACGAGCAGTACTTC. Residues: CASSGGVRGAYEQYF.

The chain couples TRBV5-1 to TRBJ2-1, with 9 bases fitting TRBD2. From germline, CDR1 is SGHRS and CDR2 YFSETQ. The CDR3 has 16 amino acids. With V trimmed by 4 bases and J by 1 base, 6 bases remained unmatched. The CDR3 nucleotides are TGCGCCAGCAGCAAATCAGCGGGGGGTTCCTACAATGAGCAGTTCTTC. It translates to CASSKSAGGSYNEQFF.

The chain couples TRBV7-2 to TRBJ2-7, with D tentatively TRBD2 (6 bases). This CDR3 is built from 15 residues. With 1 base removed from V and 3 bases from J, the gap between germline ends came to 13 bases. Germline-derived CDR1 and CDR2 are SGHTA and FQGNSA. CDR3 amino acids: CASSLGGAGGYEQYF. The DNA of the CDR3 is TGTGCCAGCAGCTTAGGGGGCGCCGGGGGCTACGAGCAGTACTTC.